These T cell receptor beta chains were read from a single sample in a study of Ad26.COV2.S vaccination and SARS-CoV-2 variants. Assay: immunoSEQ multiplex PCR; the TCRdb copy retains only in-frame clones and omits some. The data hold about 350,000 clones, with around 92% observed a single time. The sequences come from peripheral blood, collected after recovery from COVID-19. The receptors originated from a human donor who had recovered from COVID-19. Each CDR3 is given with its conserved first and last residue. The D gene is left open where the match is weak.

v_call: TRBV5-1; j_call: TRBJ1-3; d_call: NA; cdr3_aa: CASSFGGRRNTIYF
v_call: TRBV5-5; j_call: TRBJ1-1; d_call: NA; cdr3_aa: CASSQDSYTEAFF
v_call: TRBV2; j_call: TRBJ1-1; d_call: TRBD1; cdr3_aa: CASSQRDRGLGTEAFF
v_call: TRBV3-1/TRBV3-2; j_call: TRBJ2-3; d_call: NA; cdr3_aa: CASSPNAGAASDTQYF
v_call: TRBV20-1; j_call: TRBJ1-2; d_call: NA; cdr3_aa: CSASAGNYGYTF
v_call: TRBV19; j_call: TRBJ1-2; d_call: NA; cdr3_aa: CASSWAYYGYTF
v_call: TRBV29-1; j_call: TRBJ1-1; d_call: NA; cdr3_aa: CSVDSGAYMNTEAFF
v_call: TRBV11-2; j_call: TRBJ1-1; d_call: NA; cdr3_aa: CASSLAVNTEAFF
v_call: TRBV5-6; j_call: TRBJ1-2; d_call: TRBD1; cdr3_aa: CASSSVRQGWGYTF
v_call: TRBV6-5; j_call: TRBJ2-7; d_call: TRBD2; cdr3_aa: CASSYRPSGGPYEQYF
v_call: TRBV5-3; j_call: TRBJ1-2; d_call: NA; cdr3_aa: CARSLARFREDGYTF
v_call: TRBV5-1; j_call: TRBJ1-4; d_call: NA; cdr3_aa: CASRSTAGEKLFF
v_call: TRBV5-1; j_call: TRBJ1-4; d_call: NA; cdr3_aa: CASSLGNSLTNEKLFF
v_call: TRBV6-5; j_call: TRBJ2-1; d_call: NA; cdr3_aa: CASREIGYNEQFF
v_call: TRBV13; j_call: TRBJ2-2; d_call: NA; cdr3_aa: CASSLVTIGELFF
v_call: TRBV7-9; j_call: TRBJ2-1; d_call: TRBD2; cdr3_aa: CASSLGTSDYNEQFF
v_call: TRBV11-2; j_call: TRBJ1-1; d_call: NA; cdr3_aa: CASSLVQPTEAFF
v_call: TRBV7-2; j_call: TRBJ1-2; d_call: NA; cdr3_aa: CASSLESGDVYGYTF
v_call: TRBV29-1; j_call: TRBJ2-3; d_call: TRBD2; cdr3_aa: CSVSTGTSDVDTQYF
v_call: TRBV6-6; j_call: TRBJ1-2; d_call: NA; cdr3_aa: CASSSDRTYGYTF
v_call: TRBV14; j_call: TRBJ1-1; d_call: TRBD1; cdr3_aa: CASSQGQGIFTEAFF
v_call: TRBV13; j_call: TRBJ1-2; d_call: NA; cdr3_aa: CASSPGPRKTVNYGYTF
v_call: TRBV6-5; j_call: TRBJ2-7; d_call: TRBD1; cdr3_aa: CASSSTGGIYEQYF
v_call: TRBV10-1; j_call: TRBJ2-7; d_call: NA; cdr3_aa: CASSPNYRDEQYF
v_call: TRBV27; j_call: TRBJ1-2; d_call: NA; cdr3_aa: CASSLGGRGNYGYTF
v_call: TRBV5-6; j_call: TRBJ2-5; d_call: TRBD1; cdr3_aa: CASTPGQGARETQYF
v_call: TRBV2; j_call: TRBJ2-2; d_call: NA; cdr3_aa: CASRPGTPGDTGELFF
v_call: TRBV14; j_call: TRBJ2-3; d_call: TRBD2; cdr3_aa: CASSRGGNTDTQYF
v_call: TRBV6-6; j_call: TRBJ2-1; d_call: TRBD2; cdr3_aa: CASSSRLAGGYNEQFF
v_call: TRBV3-1/TRBV3-2; j_call: TRBJ1-2; d_call: NA; cdr3_aa: CASSPYTYYGYTF
v_call: TRBV6-5; j_call: TRBJ1-6; d_call: NA; cdr3_aa: CASSYSLQVAYSPLHF
v_call: TRBV6-2/TRBV6-3; j_call: TRBJ2-7; d_call: NA; cdr3_aa: CASSYGAMGAYEQYF
v_call: TRBV3-1/TRBV3-2; j_call: TRBJ2-1; d_call: NA; cdr3_aa: CASSPRTQEQFF
v_call: TRBV19; j_call: TRBJ1-2; d_call: NA; cdr3_aa: CASSGTGASYGYTF
v_call: TRBV10-2; j_call: TRBJ2-1; d_call: NA; cdr3_aa: CASSVGGSNEQFF
v_call: TRBV9; j_call: TRBJ2-1; d_call: NA; cdr3_aa: CASSPRPMSDEQFF
v_call: TRBV5-4; j_call: TRBJ1-2; d_call: NA; cdr3_aa: CASSKRTNYGYTF
v_call: TRBV25-1; j_call: TRBJ1-2; d_call: NA; cdr3_aa: CASSELGGVKDGYTF
v_call: TRBV5-1; j_call: TRBJ1-1; d_call: NA; cdr3_aa: CASSLNTEAFF
v_call: TRBV5-1; j_call: TRBJ1-1; d_call: NA; cdr3_aa: CASSPVGATNTEAFF
v_call: TRBV19; j_call: TRBJ1-1; d_call: TRBD1; cdr3_aa: CASSTRTGVAEAFF
v_call: TRBV11-2; j_call: TRBJ1-4; d_call: TRBD1; cdr3_aa: CASSLPGQGIREKLFF
v_call: TRBV4-1; j_call: TRBJ1-2; d_call: TRBD1; cdr3_aa: CASSQQGQGLLGYTF